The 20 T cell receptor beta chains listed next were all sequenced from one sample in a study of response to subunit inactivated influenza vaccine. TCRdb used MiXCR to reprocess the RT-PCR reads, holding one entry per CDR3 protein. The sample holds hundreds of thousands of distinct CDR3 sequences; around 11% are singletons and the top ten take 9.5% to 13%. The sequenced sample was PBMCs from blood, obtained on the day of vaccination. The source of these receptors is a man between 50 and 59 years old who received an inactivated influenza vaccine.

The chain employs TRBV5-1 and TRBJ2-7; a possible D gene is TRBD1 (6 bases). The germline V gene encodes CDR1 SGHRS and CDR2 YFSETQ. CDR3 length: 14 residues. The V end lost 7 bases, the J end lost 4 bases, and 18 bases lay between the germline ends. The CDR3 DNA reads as TGCGCCAGCTCAATGACAGGAATAGGGTACGAGCAGTACTTC. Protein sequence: CASSMTGIGYEQYF.

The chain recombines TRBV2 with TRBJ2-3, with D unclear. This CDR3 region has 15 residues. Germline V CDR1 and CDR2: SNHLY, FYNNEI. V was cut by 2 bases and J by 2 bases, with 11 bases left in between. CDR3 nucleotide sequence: TGTGCCAGCAGTGAACGGCCGAGGATCACAGATACGCAGTATTTT. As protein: CASSERPRITDTQYF. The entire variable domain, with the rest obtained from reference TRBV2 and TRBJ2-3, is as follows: EPEVTQTPSHQVTQMGQEVILRCVPISNHLYFYWYRQILGQKVEFLVSFYNNEISEKSEIFDDQFSVERPDGSNFTLKIRSTKLEDSAMYFCASSERPRITDTQYFGPGTRLTVL.

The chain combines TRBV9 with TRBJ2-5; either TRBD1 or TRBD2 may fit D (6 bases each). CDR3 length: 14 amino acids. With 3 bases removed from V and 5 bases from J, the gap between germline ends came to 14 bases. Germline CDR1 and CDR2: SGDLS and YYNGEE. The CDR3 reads CASSGNTGRETQYF. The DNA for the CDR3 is TGTGCCAGCAGCGGAAATACAGGGAGGGAGACCCAGTACTTC.

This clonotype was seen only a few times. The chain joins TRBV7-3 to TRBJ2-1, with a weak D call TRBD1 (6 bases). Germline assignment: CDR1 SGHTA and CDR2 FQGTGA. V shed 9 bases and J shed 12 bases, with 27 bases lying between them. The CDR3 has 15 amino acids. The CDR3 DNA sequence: TGTGCCAGACAGGGCAAGTGGCAGGGCTTAATACGGCAGTTCTTC. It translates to CARQGKWQGLIRQFF.

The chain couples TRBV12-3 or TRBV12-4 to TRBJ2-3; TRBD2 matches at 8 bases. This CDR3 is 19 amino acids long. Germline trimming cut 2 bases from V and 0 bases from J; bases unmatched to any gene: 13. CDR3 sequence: CASSLPYWREVPSTDTQYF. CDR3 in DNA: TGTGCCAGCAGTTTACCCTACTGGCGGGAGGTTCCTAGCACAGATACGCAGTATTTT.

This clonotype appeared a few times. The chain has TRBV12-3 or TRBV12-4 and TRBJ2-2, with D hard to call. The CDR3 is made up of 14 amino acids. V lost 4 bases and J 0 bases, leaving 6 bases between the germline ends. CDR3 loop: CASSSAANTGELFF. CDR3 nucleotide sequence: TGTGCCAGCAGTTCGGCAGCGAACACCGGGGAGCTGTTTTTT.

The CDR3 loop is CASTLRTTGSSYEQYF. For the CDR3, the DNA is TGTGCCAGCACCCTCCGGACAACCGGGAGCTCCTACGAGCAGTACTTC. The V gene is TRBV28, the J gene TRBJ2-7; D is possibly TRBD2 (6 bases). Trimming removed 7 bases at V and 0 bases at J, with 19 bases between. The germline V gene has CDR1 MDHEN and CDR2 SYDVKM. The CDR3 totals 16 residues.

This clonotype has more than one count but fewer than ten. This CDR3 is CASSQDRVSGSFYEQYF. The CDR3 nucleotides are TGTGCCAGCAGCCAAGATCGTGTTAGCGGGAGTTTCTACGAGCAGTACTTC. The rearrangement uses TRBV3-1 and TRBJ2-7; 9 positions match TRBD2. In germline, CDR1 is LGHDT, CDR2 YNNKEL (reference sequence). Trimming took 0 bases from V and 3 from J; bases not matched to a gene: 9. The CDR3 contains 17 residues.

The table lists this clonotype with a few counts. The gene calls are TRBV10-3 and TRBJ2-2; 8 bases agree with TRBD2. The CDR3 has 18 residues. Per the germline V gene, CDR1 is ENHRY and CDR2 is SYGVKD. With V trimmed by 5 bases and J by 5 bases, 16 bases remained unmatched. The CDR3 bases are TGTGCCATCAGTATTTCACGCGACCCGGGGGGGCAAACCGGGGAGCTGTTTTTT. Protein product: CAISISRDPGGQTGELFF.

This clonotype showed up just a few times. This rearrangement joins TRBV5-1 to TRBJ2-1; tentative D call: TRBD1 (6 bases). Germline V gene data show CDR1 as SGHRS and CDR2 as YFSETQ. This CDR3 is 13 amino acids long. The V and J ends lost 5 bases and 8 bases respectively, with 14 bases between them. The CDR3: CASRQQGIDEQFF. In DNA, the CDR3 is TGCGCCAGCAGACAGCAGGGGATCGATGAGCAGTTCTTC.

CDR3 DNA: TGTGCCAGCAGTTACGGGGACGTGGACGAGCAGTACTTC. This encodes CASSYGDVDEQYF. V is TRBV6-5 and J is TRBJ2-7, with D perhaps assigned TRBD1 or TRBD2 (5 bases each). Trimming cost V 2 bases and J 5 bases, with 10 bases left between them. This CDR3 is 13 amino acids long. Per germline, CDR1 MNHEY and CDR2 SVGAGI.

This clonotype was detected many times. The CDR3 reads CASSLSGGKNIQYF. In nucleotides, the CDR3 is TGTGCCAGCAGCTTGAGCGGGGGGAAAAACATTCAGTACTTC. This rearrangement joins TRBV7-9 to TRBJ2-4; TRBD2 matches 9 bases. Germline CDR1 is SEHNR and CDR2 is FQNEAQ (reference sequence). Germline trimming cut 3 bases from V and 4 bases from J; bases unmatched to any gene: 1. This CDR3 comprises 14 residues.

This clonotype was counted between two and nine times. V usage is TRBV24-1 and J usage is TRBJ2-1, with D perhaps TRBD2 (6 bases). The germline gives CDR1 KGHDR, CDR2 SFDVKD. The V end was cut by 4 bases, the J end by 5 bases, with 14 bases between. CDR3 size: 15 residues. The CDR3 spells CATSEEGPANNEQFF. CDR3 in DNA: TGTGCCACCAGTGAGGAGGGACCCGCTAACAATGAGCAGTTCTTC.

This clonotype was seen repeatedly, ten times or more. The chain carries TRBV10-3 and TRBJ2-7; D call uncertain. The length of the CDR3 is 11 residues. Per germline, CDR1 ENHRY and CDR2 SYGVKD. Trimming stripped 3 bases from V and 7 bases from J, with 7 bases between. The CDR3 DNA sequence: TGTGCCATCAGTGATAGGGAAGAGCAGTACTTC. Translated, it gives CAISDREEQYF.

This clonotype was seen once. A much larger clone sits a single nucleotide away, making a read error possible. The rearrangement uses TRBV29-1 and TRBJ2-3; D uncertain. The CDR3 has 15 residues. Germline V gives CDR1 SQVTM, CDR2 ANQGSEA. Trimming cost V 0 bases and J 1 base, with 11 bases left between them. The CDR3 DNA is TGCAGCGTTGAAGAAGGAAAGGAAGGCACAGATACGCAGTATTTT. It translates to CSVEEGKEGTDTQYF.

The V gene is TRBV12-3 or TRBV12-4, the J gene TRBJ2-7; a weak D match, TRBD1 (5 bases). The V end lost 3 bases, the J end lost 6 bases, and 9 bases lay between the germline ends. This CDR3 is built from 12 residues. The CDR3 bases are TGTGCCAGCAGTTTTGACAGAACCGAGCAGTACTTC. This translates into CASSFDRTEQYF.

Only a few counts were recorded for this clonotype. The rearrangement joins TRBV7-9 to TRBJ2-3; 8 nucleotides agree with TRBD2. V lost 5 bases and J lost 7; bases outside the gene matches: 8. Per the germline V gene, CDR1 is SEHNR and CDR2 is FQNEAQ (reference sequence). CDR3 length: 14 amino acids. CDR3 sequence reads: CASSDLSGGYTQYF. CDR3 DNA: TGTGCCAGCAGCGACCTGAGCGGGGGTTATACGCAGTATTTT.

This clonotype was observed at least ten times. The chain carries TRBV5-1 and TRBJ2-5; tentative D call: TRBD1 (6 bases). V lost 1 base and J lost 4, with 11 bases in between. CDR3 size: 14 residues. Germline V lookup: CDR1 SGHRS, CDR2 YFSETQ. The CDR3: CASSLNRVGETQYF. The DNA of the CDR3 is TGCGCCAGCAGCTTGAACAGGGTAGGAGAGACCCAGTACTTC.

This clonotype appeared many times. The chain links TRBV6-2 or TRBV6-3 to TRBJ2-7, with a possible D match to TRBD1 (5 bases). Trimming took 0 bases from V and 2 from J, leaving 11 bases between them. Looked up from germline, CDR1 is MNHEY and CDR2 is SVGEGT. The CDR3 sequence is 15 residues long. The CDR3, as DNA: TGTGCCAGCAGTTACTCGCAGTGGGGCACCTACGAGCAGTACTTC. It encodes CASSYSQWGTYEQYF.

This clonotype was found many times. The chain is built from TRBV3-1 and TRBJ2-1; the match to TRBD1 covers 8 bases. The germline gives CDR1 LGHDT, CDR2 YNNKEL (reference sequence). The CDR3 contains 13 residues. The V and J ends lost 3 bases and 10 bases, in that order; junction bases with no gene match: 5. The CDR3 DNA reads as TGTGCCAGCAGCCAGGGCGGGACAGGAGAGCAGTTCTTC. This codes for CASSQGGTGEQFF.